This T cell receptor beta chain was sequenced during a study of blood T cells in healthy people across ages. The donors, healthy Caucasians from Russia, were aged about 6 to 90. No fewer than 5 micrograms of total RNA were isolated from every sample. Germline loops: CDR1 MDHEN, CDR2 SYDVKM. Deletions cut 7 bases from V and 2 bases from J, with 15 bases between. The CDR3 is 14 residues long. Study results and limitations: Greater diversity and more naive CD4+ cells were seen in long-lived donors than in aged donors.

About this clonotype: Its cognate antigen is unknown.

A sample-barcoded 5' primer and a J-beta primer mix were used in a second PCR of about 7 to 12 cycles. Every cDNA molecule bore a tag from a template-switch adaptor containing 12 random nucleotides. TCRdb redid the calling of the 5' RACE reads with MiXCR, one entry per CDR3 protein. This table holds 380,000 or so distinct CDR3 sequences, approximately 52% found once. This chain connects TRBV28 to TRBJ2-7; either TRBD1 or TRBD2 may fit D (5 bases each). This receptor was obtained from a man aged 55 to 70 in good health. Sequencing was carried out using blood. CDR3 residues: CASTLRDGTYEQYF. CDR3 DNA sequence: TGTGCCAGCACCCTCCGGGACGGGACCTACGAGCAGTACTTC. Together with reference TRBV28 and TRBJ2-7, the CDR3 gives the full variable domain: DVKVTQSSRYLVKRTGEKVFLECVQDMDHENMFWYRQDPGLGLRLIYFSYDVKMKEKGDIPEGYSVSREKKERFSLILESASTNQTSMYLCASTLRDGTYEQYFGPGTRLTVT.